These 27 T cell receptor beta chains were sequenced from one sample in a study of cytomegalovirus exposure and HLA in healthy donors. Sequencing was performed with immunoSEQ multiplex PCR; in TCRdb, only in-frame clones are kept and a portion is missing. The profile shows approximately 300,000 clones, about nine tenths of them singletons. The specimen sequenced was PBMCs. Every receptor here comes from a woman aged 18-35 years in good health and CMV-seronegative.

This clone was recorded many times. The rearrangement uses TRBV2 and TRBJ1-2; TRBD1 matches 7 bases. There are 13 residues in the CDR3. Germline V gives CDR1 SNHLY, CDR2 FYNNEI. The DNA of the CDR3 is TGTGCATCTCGGAGGCCACAGGGGAATGGCTACACCTTC. This gives the protein CASRRPQGNGYTF.

CDR3: CASSRGGTINEQYF. CDR3 DNA: TGTGCCAGTAGTAGGGGTGGGACTATAAACGAGCAGTACTTC. The V call is TRBV19, the J call TRBJ2-7; 7 nucleotides line up with TRBD2. Germline CDR1 LNHDA, CDR2 SQIVND (reference sequence). CDR3 length: 14 residues. The V gene end was trimmed by 4 bases and the J gene end by 5 bases; junction bases not matched to a gene: 8.

This clone was picked up a small number of times. V is TRBV12-5 and J is TRBJ2-1; D possibly corresponds to TRBD2 (6 bases). Trimming took 6 bases from V and 9 from J, leaving 12 bases between them. The length of the CDR3 is 12 residues. Germline loops: CDR1 LGHNT, CDR2 FRNRAP. CDR3 bases: TGTGCTAGTGGCCTTACTAGCTCTGAGCAGTTCTTC. This sequence encodes CASGLTSSEQFF.

The V gene is TRBV7-6, the J gene TRBJ2-7, with D uncertain. Trimming removed 5 bases from V and 2 bases from J, with 10 bases in between. This CDR3 contains 13 residues. Per germline, CDR1 SGHVS and CDR2 FNYEAQ. The CDR3, as DNA: TGTGCCAGCAGCGGAGTCTGGGCCTACGAGCAGTACTTC. This sequence encodes CASSGVWAYEQYF. Full variable domain (rest looked up from reference TRBV7-6 and TRBJ2-7): GAGVSQSPRYKVTKRGQDVALRCDPISGHVSLYWYRQALGQGPEFLTYFNYEAQQDKSGLPNDRFSAERPEGSISTLTIQRTEQRDSAMYRCASSGVWAYEQYFGPGTRLTVT.

A word on this clone: Other DNA sequences in this sample translate to the same CDR3. The genes are TRBV9 and TRBJ2-3; 12 positions match TRBD2. Trimming removed 4 bases from V and 0 bases from J; junction bases left unmatched: 3. This CDR3 is 16 amino acids long. Germline lookup yields CDR1 SGDLS and CDR2 YYNGEE. In DNA, the CDR3 is TGTGCCAGCAGCCCCGGACTAGCGGGAAGCACAGATACGCAGTATTTT. This encodes CASSPGLAGSTDTQYF.

The chain employs TRBV29-1 and TRBJ2-7; D might be TRBD1 (5 bases). The germline CDR1 and CDR2 sequences are SQVTM and ANQGSEA. Trimming removed 4 bases from V and 3 bases from J, with 10 bases in between. This CDR3 comprises 12 residues. CDR3 sequence: CSVAGFGYEQYF. Here the CDR3 DNA reads TGCAGCGTTGCAGGGTTTGGCTACGAGCAGTACTTC.

The chain combines TRBV7-9 with TRBJ2-7, with 10 bases matching TRBD2. This CDR3 region has 16 residues. V was pared by 5 bases and J by 6 bases, with 13 bases of the junction left unmatched. CDR1 SEHNR and CDR2 FQNEAQ come from the germline V gene (reference sequence). The CDR3 DNA sequence: TGTGCCAGCAGCCCCACAGGGGTAGCGGGAGGTCGCGAGCAGTACTTC. Translating gives CASSPTGVAGGREQYF.

The chain carries TRBV6-5 and TRBJ1-4; D not certain. This CDR3 comprises 15 residues. Germline V lookup: CDR1 MNHEY, CDR2 SVGAGI. V lost 0 bases to trimming and J lost 3 bases, with 8 bases between them. CDR3 nucleotides: TGTGCCAGCAGTTACTCGACACCACCTAATGAAAAACTGTTTTTT. This gives the protein CASSYSTPPNEKLFF.

The J gene is TRBJ2-5, the V gene TRBV11-3; 8 positions match TRBD1. Losses at the gene ends were 5 bases for V and 4 bases for J; bases not matched to a gene: 3. CDR1 is SGHNT and CDR2 is YENEEA in the germline V gene. This CDR3 contains 13 residues. CDR3 bases: TGTGCCAGCAGCCCAGGGGGCTCAGAGACCCAGTACTTC. This encodes CASSPGGSETQYF.

This clone appeared a single time. The chain is built from TRBV29-1 and TRBJ2-5; 10 bases agree with TRBD2. J lost 4 bases, V lost 6 bases, and 8 bases had no gene match. Germline V CDR1 and CDR2: SQVTM, ANQGSEA. This CDR3 has 14 amino acids. CDR3 nucleotides: TGCAGCGTAGCTAGCGGGAGTGGGGGAGAGACCCAGTACTTC. It yields the protein CSVASGSGGETQYF.

The chain employs TRBV2 and TRBJ1-1; 8 bases fit TRBD1. J was trimmed by 1 base and V by 7 bases; bases with no gene match: 5. CDR3 size: 14 residues. Germline CDR1 SNHLY, CDR2 FYNNEI. The CDR3 loop is CASNLRGQNTEAFF. CDR3 bases: TGTGCCAGCAACCTCAGGGGGCAGAACACTGAAGCTTTCTTT.

This chain links TRBV9 with TRBJ2-3; 8 positions agree with TRBD1. After removal of 4 bases from V and 4 bases from J, the junction contained 5 bases not matched to a gene. Germline assignment: CDR1 SGDLS and CDR2 YYNGEE. There are 14 residues in the CDR3. CDR3 residues: CASSPQGVADTQYF. CDR3 DNA: TGTGCCAGCAGCCCACAGGGGGTCGCAGATACGCAGTATTTT.

For the CDR3, the DNA is TGCGCCAGCAGCCAACTACAGGGTCGGGGCTACACCTTC. It specifies CASSQLQGRGYTF. J is TRBJ1-2 and V is TRBV4-3; possible D gene TRBD1, 6 bases. Germline V gene lookup returns CDR1 LGHNA and CDR2 YSLEER. V dropped 2 bases and J dropped 8 bases, with 12 bases sitting between them. The CDR3 is 13 amino acids.

CDR3 DNA sequence: TGTGCCTGGAGTATTTCTAGCACAGATACGCAGTATTTT. Translated: CAWSISSTDTQYF. This sequence joins TRBV30 and TRBJ2-3, with no clear D. Looked up from germline, CDR1 is GTSNPN and CDR2 is SVGIG (reference sequence). The CDR3 is 13 amino acids. V was clipped by 2 bases and J by 0 bases, with 6 bases between them.

The chain has TRBV6-1 and TRBJ2-7; 14 bases fit TRBD2. Germline CDR1 MNHNS, CDR2 SASEGT. With 3 bases clipped from V and 2 bases from J, the junction kept 0 bases outside the gene matches. This CDR3 has 15 residues. DNA of the CDR3: TGTGCCAGCAGTGAGGGACTAGCGGGAGCCTACGAGCAGTACTTC. Amino acids: CASSEGLAGAYEQYF.

This chain joins TRBV2 and TRBJ1-1, with TRBD1 matching over 7 bases. V shed 6 bases, J shed 7 bases, and the junction held 17 bases outside the gene matches. Germline V gene sequence: CDR1 SNHLY, CDR2 FYNNEI. This CDR3 has 16 residues. CDR3 protein: CASRSTGREREGEAFF. The CDR3 region has the DNA TGTGCCAGCAGATCGACAGGGCGAGAACGGGAGGGTGAAGCTTTCTTT.

V gene TRBV27 combines with J gene TRBJ2-1; 8 bases fit TRBD2. The CDR3 loop spans 15 amino acids. The V segment lost 4 bases and the J segment 2 bases; nucleotides outside the gene matches: 4. The germline V gene encodes CDR1 MNHEY and CDR2 SMNVEV (reference sequence). CDR3 DNA sequence: TGTGCCAGCAGTTGGCTAGCGGGTACCTACAATGAGCAGTTCTTC. Its translation is CASSWLAGTYNEQFF.

This chain links TRBV9 with TRBJ1-1, with D tentatively TRBD1 (6 bases). Germline V CDR1 and CDR2: SGDLS, YYNGEE. V lost 3 bases and J 7 bases, leaving 22 bases between the germline ends. The CDR3 runs to 16 residues. The CDR3 coding sequence is TGTGCCAGCAGCGCCAGCCGGACAGACCCAGGACTTGAAGCTTTCTTT. It encodes CASSASRTDPGLEAFF.

The J gene is TRBJ2-7, the V gene TRBV25-1, with 11 bases lining up with TRBD1. With 6 bases clipped from V and 6 bases from J, the junction kept 7 bases outside the gene matches. The CDR3 has 14 amino acids. Germline lookup yields CDR1 MGHDK and CDR2 SYGVNS. The CDR3 here is CASRHTGTGGEQYF. The CDR3 nucleotides are TGTGCCAGCAGACATACCGGGACAGGGGGCGAGCAGTACTTC.

This chain links TRBV27 with TRBJ2-7, with D tentatively TRBD1 (7 bases). Trimming pared 0 bases from V and 0 bases from J, leaving 12 bases between. Germline CDR1 reads MNHEY; CDR2 reads SMNVEV (reference sequence). CDR3 length: 16 amino acids. The CDR3 loop reads CASSLSRGTLSYEQYF. The CDR3 DNA is TGTGCCAGCAGTTTATCCAGGGGGACTCTCTCCTACGAGCAGTACTTC.

The chain carries TRBV5-1 and TRBJ1-1; 7 bases are shared with TRBD1. V was pared by 5 bases and J by 11 bases, with 9 bases of the junction left unmatched. The CDR3 is made up of 12 amino acids. Germline lookup yields CDR1 SGHRS and CDR2 YFSETQ. CDR3 in DNA: TGCGCCAGCAGATGGCAGGGGGAGAAGGCTTTCTTT. Translating gives CASRWQGEKAFF.

This clone showed up many times. This chain connects TRBV5-4 to TRBJ2-7, with 7 bases aligning to TRBD1. Per germline, CDR1 SGHNT and CDR2 YYREEE (reference sequence). Trimming removed 0 bases from V and 4 bases from J; junction bases left unmatched: 7. This CDR3 has 15 amino acids. In DNA form, the CDR3 reads TGTGCCAGCAGCTTGGCCGAACAGGGGAGTTACGAGCAGTACTTC. Translating it yields CASSLAEQGSYEQYF.

The rearrangement uses TRBV10-3 and TRBJ2-1, with 15 nucleotides matching TRBD2. This CDR3 contains 17 residues. Trimming at V came to 2 bases and at J to 5 bases, leaving 4 bases not matched to a gene. The germline V gene has CDR1 ENHRY and CDR2 SYGVKD. CDR3 loop: CAISEVGLAGGDNEQFF. The CDR3 coding sequence is TGTGCCATCAGTGAGGTGGGACTAGCGGGAGGAGACAATGAGCAGTTCTTC.

This chain links TRBV11-2 with TRBJ2-5; tentative D call: TRBD1 (5 bases). This CDR3 is 13 amino acids long. Trimming stripped 3 bases from V and 4 bases from J, with 9 bases between. Germline V CDR1 and CDR2: SGHAT, FQNNGV. The CDR3 protein is CASSFWQGETQYF. The CDR3 region has the DNA TGTGCCAGCAGCTTTTGGCAGGGAGAGACCCAGTACTTC.

The rearrangement uses TRBV9 and TRBJ2-3; the match to TRBD2 covers 8 bases. The CDR3 runs 16 residues. V was pared by 0 bases and J by 5 bases, with 8 bases of the junction left unmatched. Germline CDR1 is SGDLS and CDR2 is YYNGEE. CDR3 DNA sequence: TGTGCCAGCAGCGTAGGACTCGGGAGGGCCATAGATACGCAGTATTTT. Its translation is CASSVGLGRAIDTQYF.

This clone was seen once. The chain recombines TRBV4-1 with TRBJ2-7; 8 positions agree with TRBD1. CDR1 is MGHRA and CDR2 is YSYEKL in the germline V gene. CDR3 length: 17 amino acids. The V gene end was trimmed by 1 base and the J gene end by 4 bases; junction bases not matched to a gene: 12. The chain's CDR3 is CASSQAWVTGGLYEQYF. The CDR3 DNA reads as TGCGCCAGCAGCCAAGCTTGGGTAACAGGGGGTCTGTACGAGCAGTACTTC.

The chain uses TRBV29-1 and TRBJ2-3, with D possibly TRBD1 on 6 matching bases. The CDR3 sequence is 13 residues long. Trimming pared 6 bases from V and 2 bases from J, leaving 12 bases between. The V gene's germline CDR1 is SQVTM and CDR2 ANQGSEA. The chain's CDR3 is CSVAGTYTDTQYF. The DNA of the CDR3 is TGCAGCGTGGCCGGGACATACACAGATACGCAGTATTTT.